This T cell receptor beta chain was identified in a study of T cell repertoires in cytomegalovirus infection. A note on this clonotype: What it binds is unknown.

Germline V lookup: CDR1 MNHNS, CDR2 SASEGT. This CDR3 is built from 13 residues. Trimming cost V 2 bases and J 0 bases, with 5 bases left between them. TCRdb re-called the reads with MiXCR, one entry per CDR3 protein. Of 700,000 to 900,000 distinct CDR3 sequences listed, almost 30% are singletons. Study-wide points: HLA-C-restricted CMV clonotypes gave the most frequent clonotype in two of eight donors.

The V gene is TRBV6-1, the J gene TRBJ2-7; D is unclear. The origin of this receptor is a human donor in good health (CMV status not recorded). Some clones in this sample may be carry-over from other donors' samples. The sample consisted of cultured CD8+ T cells from PBMCs, taken from culture after CMV antigen stimulation. This CDR3 is CASSENSSYEQYF. The CDR3 nucleotides read TGTGCCAGCAGTGAAAACAGCTCCTACGAGCAGTACTTC.